Described below is a single T cell receptor beta chain sequence and its context. This record comes from a study of cytomegalovirus exposure and HLA in healthy donors. PCR was performed using 60 Vbeta and 13 Jbeta primers. Under the authors' procedure: The count from a later analysis was tens of millions of unique TCR beta chains, 9 million to 12 million of them shared. The method was immunoSEQ multiplex PCR; TCRdb's version includes in-frame clones alone and lacks a portion of them. D and trimming come from the DNA, and the V and J calls and clone size come from that table. Of around 160,000 clones listed, 70% are singletons. The V end lost 2 bases, the J end lost 3 bases, and 5 bases lay between the germline ends. The CDR3 runs to 12 residues. CDR1 MNHNY and CDR2 SVGAGI come from the germline V gene (reference sequence).

This TCR came from a man in his late teens or twenties in good health and CMV-seropositive. Sequenced input: PBMCs. The chain links TRBV6-6 to TRBJ2-7; no definite D call. CDR3 coding DNA: TGTGCCAGCAGTTACACGGACTACGAGCAGTACGTC. Its translation: CASSYTDYEQYV.